The 2 T cell receptor beta chains below come from one sample, sequenced in a study of Graves' ophthalmopathy and Graves' hyperthyroidism. TCR beta CDR3 regions were amplified from RNA transcripts. HTBI primers served in a first-round RT-PCR, which a second-round multiplex PCR followed. From the multiplex PCR reads, TCRdb called clonotypes with MiXCR, one entry per CDR3 protein. Of a few hundred thousand distinct CDR3 sequences in the sample, 17% were seen once. The sequencing sample was made of peripheral blood. These receptor sequences come from an adult woman with stable Graves' hyperthyroidism.

In this sample, this clonotype turned up many times. V usage is TRBV12-5 and J usage is TRBJ2-6; 7 bases are shared with TRBD1. V lost 2 bases to trimming and J lost 2 bases; unmatched junction nucleotides: 9. Germline V gene lookup returns CDR1 LGHNT and CDR2 FRNRAP. The CDR3 loop spans 18 amino acids. CDR3 bases: TGTGCTAGTGGTTTGTATCCAGGGGGTCGAACTGGGGCCAACGTCCTGACTTTC. Translated, it gives CASGLYPGGRTGANVLTF.

The table lists this clonotype with many counts. The chain is built from TRBV19 and TRBJ2-5; D is unresolved. V shed 3 bases and J shed 5 bases, with 19 bases lying between them. Germline loops: CDR1 LNHDA, CDR2 SQIVND (reference sequence). CDR3 length equals 16 residues. CDR3 nucleotides: TGTGCCAGTAGTATTTCTGACTTCGGCATTGGCGAGACCCAGTACTTC. It translates to CASSISDFGIGETQYF.